This TCR beta chain was sequenced for a study of beta chain features in type 1 diabetes. As for the study in general: All samples combined gave about 100 million sorted cells for examination.

Isolated RNA was reverse transcribed in full, so expressed TCRB transcripts were sequenced. Assay used: immunoSEQ multiplex PCR; TCRdb lists only in-frame clones, some missing. The sample has around 150,000 clones; around 10% are singletons. As to this clone: Its antigen remains unknown.

General observations from the study: PCR might preferentially amplify shorter templates, equally in patients and controls. People with Type 1 diabetes carried modestly yet significantly shorter TCRB CDR3s in all four CD4+ subsets.

This CDR3 region has 13 residues. CDR1 is SQVTM, CDR2 ANQGSEA, per germline. The trim removed 6 bases at V and 1 base at J, leaving 4 bases unmatched. The source material was central memory CD4+ T cells from blood. This receptor was taken from a man aged 25 to 40 with type 1 diabetes. The chain carries TRBV29-1 and TRBJ1-1, with TRBD1 identical over 8 bases. CDR3 loop: CSVTGVGNTEAFF. The CDR3 nucleotides are TGCAGCGTGACAGGGGTCGGGAACACTGAAGCTTTCTTT.